This TCR beta chain is drawn from a study of cytomegalovirus exposure and HLA in healthy donors. The PCR was carried out with 60 Vbeta primers and 13 Jbeta primers. The assay was immunoSEQ multiplex PCR, and TCRdb's table has in-frame clones only and misses some. The sample yields 150,000 to 200,000 clones, around 80% seen once. Findings of the study overall: By HLA locus, TCR association rates varied in a later analysis, with DRB1 showing the most and HLA-C the fewest. Later work found most CMV-associated TCR beta chains apparently HLA-restricted.

As to this clone: Antigen unknown.

Sample: PBMCs. This receptor was taken from a human donor in good health.

CDR3 in amino acids: CASSLDRVTGLGYTF. CDR3 DNA sequence: TGTGCCAGCAGCTTAGACAGGGTAACGGGCCTTGGCTACACCTTC. The chain employs TRBV7-8 and TRBJ1-2; tentative D call: TRBD1 (6 bases). Trimming left V 1 base short and J 7 bases short, with 16 bases between. CDR3 length: 15 amino acids. Germline V lookup: CDR1 SGHVS, CDR2 FQNEAQ.